The 9 T cell receptor beta chains presented below share a single source sample, sequenced in a study of blood T cell repertoires in COVID-19 (dated by TCRdb to the early 2020s). The method behind the library was the immunoSEQ multiplex PCR assay. TCRdb stores this immuneACCESS table with in-frame sequences only. Part of the clones is absent; in the studies checked, under half of the shortfall reflects unresolved V genes, and no reason is known for the rest. Recorded for this sample are 200,000 to 300,000 clones; approximately 89% of them occurred a single time. The ten largest make up roughly 6.7% of the sample. Sequencing was carried out using peripheral blood. The receptors come from a woman in her 30s with COVID-19, enrolled during active disease.

The chain couples TRBV10-2 to TRBJ2-1; D unclear. The CDR3 has 14 residues. Germline CDR1 is WSHSY and CDR2 is SAAADI. With 5 bases removed from V and 0 bases from J, the gap between germline ends came to 8 bases. Here the CDR3 reads CASSMISSYNEQFF. As DNA, the CDR3 is TGCGCCAGCAGTATGATCAGCTCCTACAATGAGCAGTTCTTC.

The chain has TRBV25-1 and TRBJ1-1; D call uncertain. CDR1 is MGHDK and CDR2 is SYGVNS in the germline V gene. The ends were cut back, 2 bases at V and 0 bases at J, with 7 bases in the middle. This CDR3 region has 14 residues. For the CDR3, the DNA is TGTGCCAGCAGTGAAGGTGTAGTGAACACTGAAGCTTTCTTT. Protein sequence: CASSEGVVNTEAFF.

The chain links TRBV7-9 to TRBJ2-2; TRBD2 aligns across 9 bases. The germline V gene has CDR1 SEHNR and CDR2 FQNEAQ (reference sequence). J gave up 1 base and V 4 bases, and 10 bases lay outside the gene matches. The CDR3 contains 18 residues. The CDR3: CASSSDQLSGGNTGELFF. The CDR3, as DNA: TGTGCCAGCAGCTCAGATCAACTTAGCGGGGGGAACACCGGGGAGCTGTTTTTT.

This clone came up once. This sequence joins TRBV5-1 and TRBJ2-6; TRBD2 is a possible D gene (6 bases). Trimming stripped 3 bases from V and 2 bases from J, with 9 bases between. This CDR3 contains 15 residues. The germline CDR1 and CDR2 sequences are SGHRS and YFSETQ. CDR3: CASSWGGTGANVLTF. CDR3 nucleotide sequence: TGCGCCAGCAGCTGGGGCGGGACTGGGGCCAACGTCCTGACTTTC.

The chain combines TRBV29-1 with TRBJ2-2; D unclear. This CDR3 contains 13 residues. V was trimmed by 4 bases and J by 3 bases, leaving 9 bases between them. In germline, CDR1 is SQVTM, CDR2 ANQGSEA. CDR3 in DNA: TGCAGCGTTGGGGTAGCTGACACCGGGGAGCTGTTTTTT. It specifies CSVGVADTGELFF.

The chain recombines TRBV11-2 with TRBJ2-1; D is possibly TRBD1 (6 bases). V was shortened by 6 bases and J by 7 bases, with 13 bases between the two germline ends. Per germline, CDR1 SGHAT and CDR2 FQNNGV. The CDR3 totals 13 residues. CDR3 sequence reads: CASRSLGANEQFF. The CDR3 nucleotides read TGTGCCAGCAGGTCTTTGGGGGCTAATGAGCAGTTCTTC. Supplemented by reference TRBV11-2 and TRBJ2-1, the full variable domain reads EAGVAQSPRYKIIEKRQSVAFWCNPISGHATLYWYQQILGQGPKLLIQFQNNGVVDDSQLPKDRFSAERLKGVDSTLKIQPAKLEDSAVYLCASRSLGANEQFFGPGTRLTVL.

This rearrangement joins TRBV9 to TRBJ2-1, with D tentatively TRBD2 (6 bases). The CDR3 is 15 amino acids. The V end was cut by 3 bases, the J end by 4 bases, with 14 bases between. Germline V gives CDR1 SGDLS, CDR2 YYNGEE. The CDR3 here is CASSGGPRGYNEQFF. As DNA, the CDR3 is TGTGCCAGCAGCGGCGGGCCTCGGGGGTACAATGAGCAGTTCTTC.

The genes are TRBV5-1 and TRBJ2-3, with 7 nucleotides matching TRBD1. V lost 4 bases and J lost 0; bases outside the gene matches: 5. CDR1 and CDR2 (germline): SGHRS, YFSETQ. The CDR3 runs 15 residues. The CDR3 loop is CASSLGQASTDTQYF. The DNA for the CDR3 is TGCGCCAGCAGCCTTGGACAGGCGAGCACAGATACGCAGTATTTT. Supplemented by reference TRBV5-1 and TRBJ2-3, the full variable domain reads KAGVTQTPRYLIKTRGQQVTLSCSPISGHRSVSWYQQTPGQGLQFLFEYFSETQRNKGNFPGRFSGRQFSNSRSEMNVSTLELGDSALYLCASSLGQASTDTQYFGPGTRLTVL.

The chain couples TRBV3-1 (or the pseudogene TRBV3-2) to TRBJ2-7; a weak D match, TRBD1 (6 bases). CDR1 and CDR2 (germline): LGHDT, YNNKEL (reference sequence). Trimming removed 4 bases at V and 3 bases at J, with 16 bases between. The CDR3 is made up of 15 amino acids. CDR3 residues: CASSPRGFPFYEQYF. The CDR3 DNA is TGTGCCAGCAGCCCCAGGGGCTTCCCCTTCTACGAGCAGTACTTC.